The following is a T cell receptor beta chain sequence with its context. Its target antigen remains unknown. Per-base quality was not reported, and no clone a single base away is much larger than it. The immunoSEQ Assay, a bias-controlled multiplex PCR, was used to amplify TCRbeta CDR3 regions from genomic DNA. In the original analysis: The number of nucleated cells in each sample was estimated from the amplification of reference gene primers within the assay. To quantify the absolute abundance of each unique TCRbeta CDR3 rearrangement, sequence reads were collapsed and filtered. For each sample, productive Simpson clonality was calculated as the square root of Simpson's diversity index over productive rearrangements. The table was pulled from immuneACCESS by TCRdb, which kept in-frame rearrangements only. Such tables lose some clones; where checked, under half of the loss comes from unresolved V genes, and the rest has no known cause. V and J calls and clone size are copied from that table; D and trimming were computed from the DNA. This sample has about 220,000 clones in its table, and around four fifths of those were observed once. More than 4.5% of the sample comes from the top ten.

Another Seattle source contributed samples from volunteer blood donors who had recovered from COVID-19. Collaborating institutions collected whole blood in K2EDTA tubes following their own protocols. For TCRbeta analysis, collaborator samples were shipped as frozen whole blood, as isolated PBMCs, or as DNA extracted from either sample type. This entry is derived from a study of blood T cell repertoires in COVID-19 (dated by TCRdb to 2020 to 2022). A note on the overall study: Collaborator samples came from the United States, Italy and Spain and covered acute and convalescent phases of COVID-19. The material from the prospective study consisted of cDNA or gDNA derived from T cells, B-cell-depleted T cells, or PBMCs. The dataset comprised deeply sampled blood TCRbeta repertoires from subjects exposed to, actively infected with, or recovered from COVID-19. The repertoires were released in a freely available public database meant as a resource for research on the immune response to SARS-CoV-2. The samples were drawn from two sources: the first 160 participants of the ongoing ImmuneRACE study, and fewer than 1,500 subjects contributed by 6 global collaborators. Sample metadata almost always included a de-identified subject ID, COVID-19 status, age in years and sex. Where HLA class I and class II types were available, the types were taken from metadata supplied by the sample provider, not from assay-based typing.

CDR1 and CDR2, per the germline V gene, are SGHTA and FQGTGA. The CDR3 runs 14 residues from the cysteine to the phenylalanine. Only the CDR3 portion is preserved as DNA: 42 bases, with reading frame beginning at the first base. V loses 8 bases, J loses 7 bases, and the germline ends lie 15 bases apart. What the authors observed across the whole study: How much clinical and demographic metadata was included differed by source and by participant, and the metadata was provided uncurated.

The source is a woman aged 60 to 75 who had recovered from COVID-19. The chain is assembled from TRBV7-3 and TRBJ1-6; TRBD1 is a possible D gene, resting on 5 matching bases. Sequencing was carried out using peripheral blood. The CDR3 protein is CASGVDSRNSPLHF. The DNA sequence follows: TGTGCCAGCGGGGTAGACAGTCGGAATTCACCCCTCCACTTT.